This T cell receptor beta chain was captured in a study of blood T cell repertoires in COVID-19 (dated by TCRdb to the early 2020s). For context, the study as a whole: The collaborator samples originated in the United States, Italy and Spain and spanned the acute and convalescent phases of COVID-19. The material from the prospective study consisted of cDNA or gDNA derived from T cells, B-cell-depleted T cells, or PBMCs. Deeply sampled blood TCRbeta repertoires from subjects exposed to, actively infected with, or recovered from COVID-19 were included in the dataset. The repertoires were released in a freely available public database intended as a resource for research on the immune response to SARS-CoV-2. Samples were obtained from the ongoing ImmuneRACE study (first 160 participants) and from 1,254 subjects provided by 6 global collaborators. The sample metadata nearly always contained a de-identified subject ID, COVID-19 status, age in years and sex. Where HLA class I and class II types were available, the types were taken from metadata supplied by the sample provider, not from assay-based typing.

Each collaborating institution followed its own protocols to collect whole blood in K2EDTA tubes. For TCRbeta analysis, collaborators shipped samples as frozen whole blood, isolated PBMCs, or DNA extracted from either of those sample types. Overall study results and their limits: Clinical and demographic metadata were provided uncurated, with the amount varying by source and participant.

Measured from the cysteine to the phenylalanine, the CDR3 is 17 residues long. Only the CDR3 portion is preserved as DNA: 51 bases, with reading frame beginning at the first base. V lost 0 bases and J lost 4 bases, and the count of bases not matched to a germline gene is 9. Per the germline V gene, LGHNT is the CDR1 and FRNRAP is the CDR2. TCRbeta CDR3 regions were amplified from genomic DNA using the immunoSEQ Assay, a bias-controlled multiplex PCR. The original pipeline was this. The number of nucleated cells in each sample was estimated by amplification of reference gene primers within the assay. To quantify the absolute abundance of each unique TCRbeta CDR3 rearrangement, sequence reads were collapsed and filtered. Productive Simpson clonality was computed per sample as the square root of Simpson's diversity index over productive rearrangements. Here the immuneACCESS table is served through TCRdb, limited to in-frame sequences with V and J called. Missing clones are a known gap in these copies; in checked studies unresolved V genes cover under half, and the rest lacks a known reason. V, J and clone size are taken as reported in that table, and D and trimming were inferred from the DNA itself. The sample table holds under 150,000 clones, of which over 65% were seen once. Around 2.3% of the sample comes from the top ten.

This clone was recorded once. This receptor's antigen is unknown. Nothing much larger sits one base from this clone, and base qualities are not available. The TCR sequence derives from a man aged 30 to 39 with acute or convalescent COVID-19. The sample comprised peripheral blood. The rearrangement joined TRBV12-5 to TRBJ2-1, with 7 junctional bases fitting TRBD2. CDR3 loop: CASGLVPRAGLYNEQFF. The DNA sequence is TGTGCTAGTGGTTTGGTGCCTCGAGCGGGACTATACAATGAGCAGTTCTTC.